This entry lists 9 T cell receptor beta chains sequenced from one sample in a study of T cell repertoires in cytomegalovirus infection (dated by TCRdb to the late 2010s). Sequencing relied on an Illumina HiSeq 1500. Through fastp at Q25 and MiXCR, TCRdb rebuilt clones from the public reads, retaining in-frame beta chains. Each entry is one CDR3 protein sequence, shown with its most common DNA and genes. The table for this sample lists roughly 120,000 distinct CDR3 sequences; 25% to 35% of them were counted only once. The ten largest clones add up to about three quarters of the sample. For these receptors, no antigen is known. In light of the paper, this sample's treatment or condition label describes: in vitro stimulation with specific CMV peptide epitopes to enrich CMV-specific T cells. The input for sequencing was CD8+ T cells from cultured PBMCs, taken from culture after CMV antigen stimulation. These TCRs come from a human donor in good health (CMV status not recorded). Some clones in this sample may be carry-over from other donors' samples.

The genes are TRBV29-1 and TRBJ1-2; 7 bases are shared with TRBD1. CDR1 is SQVTM and CDR2 is ANQGSEA in the germline V gene. The CDR3 is 12 amino acids. Germline trimming cut 4 bases from V and 4 bases from J; bases unmatched to any gene: 3. The CDR3 sequence: CSVGDSGYGYTF. DNA of the CDR3: TGCAGCGTTGGGGACAGTGGCTATGGCTACACCTTC.

The table lists this clonotype with a few counts. The chain has TRBV3-1 and TRBJ2-7; unclear D gene. CDR1 and CDR2 from the germline V gene are LGHDT and YNNKEL (reference sequence). The CDR3 sequence is 13 residues long. V was trimmed by 1 base and J by 3 bases, leaving 7 bases between them. The CDR3 DNA sequence: TGTGCCAGCAGCCAAGTGTCCGTCTACGAGCAGTACTTC. Translation gives CASSQVSVYEQYF.

This clonotype was seen more than once but under ten times. The J gene is TRBJ2-3, the V gene TRBV6-2 or TRBV6-3; D remains ambiguous. CDR1 and CDR2 from the germline V gene are MNHEY and SVGEGT. This CDR3 has 13 amino acids. Trimming shortened V by 2 bases and J by 6 bases, and 9 bases separated the two germline ends. This chain's CDR3 is CASSYIIGDTQYF. The CDR3 nucleotides read TGTGCCAGCAGTTACATCATTGGGGATACGCAGTATTTT.

This clonotype appeared a few times. The chain couples TRBV12-3 or TRBV12-4 to TRBJ2-3, with D tentatively TRBD2 (6 bases). The CDR3 is made up of 16 amino acids. Deletions cut 5 bases from V and 0 bases from J, with 15 bases between. The CDR3 DNA sequence: TGTGCCAGCAGTCGTAGTAGCGGTACTAGCACAGATACGCAGTATTTT. Amino acids: CASSRSSGTSTDTQYF.

The chain couples TRBV12-3 or TRBV12-4 to TRBJ2-7, with D possibly TRBD2 on 6 matching bases. The CDR3 consists of 15 residues. V was shortened by 6 bases and J by 2 bases, with 17 bases between the two germline ends. CDR3 DNA: TGTGCCAGCAGCTCCCCGGGACTCGATCCCTACGAGCAGTACTTC. Its protein is CASSSPGLDPYEQYF.

The chain joins TRBV11-2 to TRBJ2-2; TRBD2 might be the D (6 bases). The germline gives CDR1 SGHAT, CDR2 FQNNGV. The CDR3 runs to 14 residues. Trimming shortened V by 0 bases and J by 6 bases, and 8 bases separated the two germline ends. The chain's CDR3 is CASSLERGAGELFF. As DNA, the CDR3 is TGTGCCAGCAGCTTAGAGCGGGGCGCCGGGGAGCTGTTTTTT.

This clonotype was seen a handful of times. The rearrangement joins TRBV4-1 to TRBJ1-1, with unresolved D. Germline CDR1 reads MGHRA; CDR2 reads YSYEKL. With 0 bases removed from V and 0 bases from J, the gap between germline ends came to 5 bases. The CDR3 runs 14 residues. The CDR3 loop reads CASSQDTMNTEAFF. The CDR3 bases are TGCGCCAGCAGCCAAGACACAATGAACACTGAAGCTTTCTTT.

The DNA of the CDR3 is TGTGCCAGCAGCCAAGTCCTTCTCTCCTACAATGAGCAGTTCTTC. Its protein is CASSQVLLSYNEQFF. This chain uses TRBV3-1 with TRBJ2-1; D is undetermined. Trimming pared 1 base from V and 0 bases from J, leaving 7 bases between. Germline-derived CDR1 and CDR2 are LGHDT and YNNKEL (reference sequence). The CDR3 loop spans 15 amino acids.

The chain links TRBV29-1 to TRBJ2-5, with TRBD2 matching over 10 bases. Germline V gives CDR1 SQVTM, CDR2 ANQGSEA. This CDR3 has 14 amino acids. Trimming removed 3 bases from V and 1 base from J; junction bases left unmatched: 2. In nucleotides, the CDR3 is TGCAGCGTTGAGTGGACTAGCGGCCAAGAGACCCAGTACTTC. Residues: CSVEWTSGQETQYF.